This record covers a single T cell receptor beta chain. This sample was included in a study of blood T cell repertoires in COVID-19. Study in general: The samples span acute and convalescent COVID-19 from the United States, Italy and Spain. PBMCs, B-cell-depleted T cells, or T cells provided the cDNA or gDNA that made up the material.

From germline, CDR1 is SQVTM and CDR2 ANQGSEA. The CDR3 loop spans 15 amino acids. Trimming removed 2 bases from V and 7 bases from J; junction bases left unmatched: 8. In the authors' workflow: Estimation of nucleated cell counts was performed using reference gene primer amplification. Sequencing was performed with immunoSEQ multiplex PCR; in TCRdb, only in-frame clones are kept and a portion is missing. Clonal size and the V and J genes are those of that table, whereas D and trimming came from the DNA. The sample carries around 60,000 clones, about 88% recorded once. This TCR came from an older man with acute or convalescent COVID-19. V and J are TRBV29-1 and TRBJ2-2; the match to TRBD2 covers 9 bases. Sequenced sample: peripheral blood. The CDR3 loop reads CSVESLAGLGGELFF. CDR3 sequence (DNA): TGCAGCGTTGAATCGCTAGCGGGGCTGGGCGGGGAGCTGTTTTTT.